This TCR beta chain was found in a study of blood T cell repertoires in COVID-19. Study information: Researchers got acute and convalescent COVID-19 samples from the United States, Italy and Spain. Sources were T cells, B-cell-depleted T cells, or PBMCs; the material itself was cDNA or gDNA.

Under the authors' procedure: Cell counts per sample came from amplifying reference gene primers. Sequencing was performed with immunoSEQ multiplex PCR; in TCRdb, only in-frame clones are kept and a portion is missing. That table gives V, J and clone size, and the DNA gave D and trimming. The table records roughly 150,000 clones, roughly 86% of them present only once. The sequenced sample consisted of peripheral blood. The source is a human donor with acute or convalescent COVID-19. The donor label of this sample is uncertain.

CDR3 DNA: TGTGCCAGCAGTTTGCAGGGGTGGGATACTGAAGCTTTCTTT. Translation: CASSLQGWDTEAFF. This rearrangement joins TRBV6-2 or TRBV6-3 to TRBJ1-1; possibly TRBD1 for D (6 bases). The CDR3 has 14 amino acids. The V gene's germline CDR1 is MNHEY and CDR2 SVGEGT. The V gene lost 4 bases and the J gene lost 5 bases, with 14 bases spanning the gap.